This T cell receptor (beta chain) was profiled in a study of T-cell reconstitution after alpha-beta-depleted transplantation in children. It was with unique molecular identifiers that the TCRbeta library was prepared. A single record per CDR3 protein comes from TCRdb applying MiXCR to the PCR reads. Here the sample spans about 640,000 distinct CDR3 sequences, around a sixth being singletons. This clonotype was detected many times. V shed 5 bases, J shed 7 bases, and the junction held 8 bases outside the gene matches. The V gene's germline CDR1 is PRHDT and CDR2 FYEKMQ (reference sequence). The CDR3 length is 14 residues.

The genes are TRBV13 and TRBJ2-1; 7 nucleotides agree with TRBD1. The sequence was collected from a human donor who donated a stem cell graft to a child with acute myeloid leukemia. The sample here was PBMCs from the stem cell graft donor, taken from the stem cell graft. The CDR3 DNA reads as TGTGCCAGCAGCCCACAGACAGGGTTAAATGAGCAGTTCTTC. Encoded protein: CASSPQTGLNEQFF. Together with reference TRBV13 and TRBJ2-1, the CDR3 gives the full variable domain: AAGVIQSPRHLIKEKRETATLKCYPIPRHDTVYWYQQGPGQDPQFLISFYEKMQSDKGSIPDRFSAQQFSDYHSELNMSSLELGDSALYFCASSPQTGLNEQFFGPGTRLTVL.